This record covers a single T cell receptor beta chain. This specimen comes from a study of identical twins. Germline V gene sequence: CDR1 SGHNT, CDR2 YENEEA. The CDR3 length is 15 residues. V lost 5 bases and J 1 base, leaving 14 bases between the germline ends. TCRdb used MiXCR to reprocess the 5' RACE reads, holding one entry per CDR3 protein. The sample holds approximately 600,000 distinct CDR3 sequences, 7.1% seen once. The same specimen was also included in a second study, on yellow fever vaccine responses in identical twins.

The chain joins TRBV11-3 to TRBJ2-5; TRBD1 is a possible D gene (5 bases). The TCR was taken from a woman in her late teens or twenties in good health. Sequenced sample: PBMCs. This CDR3 reads CASSLGVQFQETQYF. CDR3 nucleotides: TGTGCCAGCAGCCTAGGGGTCCAGTTCCAAGAGACCCAGTACTTC.